The 12 T cell receptor beta chains presented below share a single source sample, sequenced in a study of cytomegalovirus exposure and HLA in healthy donors. Researchers ran the PCR with 60 Vbeta and 13 Jbeta primers. Using immunoSEQ multiplex PCR, the repertoire was profiled, and TCRdb retains in-frame clones only, with some absent. The repertoire holds tens of thousands of clones, with around 60% as singletons. The sequencing sample was made of PBMCs. Every receptor here comes from a male donor in good health and CMV-seropositive.

The J gene is TRBJ2-7, the V gene TRBV6-6; the D gene is possibly TRBD2 (6 bases). There are 14 residues in the CDR3. With 6 bases removed from V and 2 bases from J, the gap between germline ends came to 14 bases. Germline V gives CDR1 MNHNY, CDR2 SVGAGI (reference sequence). The CDR3 reads CASSHLGGTYEQYF. The CDR3 nucleotides are TGTGCCAGCAGCCACCTGGGGGGAACCTACGAGCAGTACTTC.

The chain uses TRBV25-1 and TRBJ1-1; 8 bases match TRBD1. The CDR3 has 14 amino acids. After removal of 4 bases from V and 5 bases from J, the junction contained 6 bases not matched to a gene. The germline V gene encodes CDR1 MGHDK and CDR2 SYGVNS. CDR3 loop: CASSVTGGWTEAFF. Here the CDR3 DNA reads TGTGCCAGCAGTGTAACAGGGGGGTGGACTGAAGCTTTCTTT.

The rearrangement uses TRBV5-1 and TRBJ2-5; 9 bases line up with TRBD2. The V and J ends lost 3 bases and 1 base, in that order; junction bases with no gene match: 4. Germline CDR1 is SGHRS and CDR2 is YFSETQ. The CDR3 contains 15 residues. The CDR3 DNA follows: TGCGCCAGCAGCTCCCCTAGCGGGATCCAAGAGACCCAGTACTTC. Protein product: CASSSPSGIQETQYF.

V usage is TRBV6-5 and J usage is TRBJ2-1; 8 nucleotides align to TRBD2. The CDR3 runs to 14 residues. Germline V gives CDR1 MNHEY, CDR2 SVGAGI. V dropped 6 bases and J dropped 5; count of bases not matched to a gene: 6. CDR3 coding DNA: TGTGCCAGCAGCCCTGGGACTAGGGACAATGAGCAGTTCTTC. Translated, it gives CASSPGTRDNEQFF.

This clone turned up a few times. This chain joins TRBV5-4 and TRBJ2-5, with TRBD1 matching over 10 bases. V shed 4 bases and J 4 bases; nucleotides not matched to a gene: 7. CDR1 is SGHNT, CDR2 YYREEE, per germline (reference sequence). This CDR3 spans 15 amino acids. As DNA, the CDR3 is TGTGCCAGCAGCGTCGGGACAGGGGTTCGAGAGACCCAGTACTTC. Amino acid sequence: CASSVGTGVRETQYF. Looking up the rest from reference TRBV5-4 and TRBJ2-5 gives the full variable domain: ETGVTQSPTHLIKTRGQQVTLRCSSQSGHNTVSWYQQALGQGPQFIFQYYREEENGRGNFPPRFSGLQFPNYSSELNVNALELDDSALYLCASSVGTGVRETQYFGPGTRLLVL.

The chain's CDR3 is CASSKFGQGDEKLFF. The DNA for the CDR3 is TGTGCCAGCAGTAAATTCGGACAGGGGGATGAAAAACTGTTTTTT. The rearrangement links TRBV27 to TRBJ1-4; TRBD1 matches 10 bases. Germline values: CDR1 MNHEY, CDR2 SMNVEV (reference sequence). This CDR3 contains 15 residues. V shed 5 bases and J 6 bases; nucleotides not matched to a gene: 6.

In its sample, this clone was seen a few times. This rearrangement joins TRBV29-1 to TRBJ2-7; 8 bases map to TRBD1. The CDR3 totals 11 residues. The V and J ends lost 5 bases and 7 bases, in that order; junction bases with no gene match: 4. CDR1 SQVTM and CDR2 ANQGSEA come from the germline V gene. Written as DNA, the CDR3 is TGCAGCGTTTTGACAGGGGATGAGCAGTACTTC. Protein product: CSVLTGDEQYF.

This sequence joins TRBV27 and TRBJ2-1; D gene unclear. CDR1 is MNHEY and CDR2 is SMNVEV in the germline V gene (reference sequence). V was trimmed by 5 bases and J by 6 bases, leaving 14 bases between them. CDR3 size: 14 residues. The CDR3 reads CASSPSAGFNEQFF. CDR3 DNA sequence: TGTGCCAGCAGTCCCTCGGCAGGCTTCAATGAGCAGTTCTTC.

This chain connects TRBV7-9 to TRBJ1-2; no definite D call. The V end lost 2 bases, the J end lost 0 bases, and 10 bases lay between the germline ends. Germline lookup yields CDR1 SEHNR and CDR2 FQNEAQ (reference sequence). This CDR3 has 15 residues. The CDR3, as DNA: TGTGCCAGCAGCTTATCAGGCACAGCTAACTATGGCTACACCTTC. Its protein product is CASSLSGTANYGYTF.

CDR3 in amino acids: CASRGASGGQETQYF. CDR3 nucleotide sequence: TGTGCCAGCAGAGGGGCTAGCGGGGGACAAGAGACCCAGTACTTC. The rearrangement links TRBV11-1 to TRBJ2-5; 10 bases agree with TRBD2. Per germline, CDR1 SGHAT and CDR2 FQDESV (reference sequence). With 6 bases clipped from V and 2 bases from J, the junction kept 6 bases outside the gene matches. The CDR3 has 15 residues.

V and J are TRBV7-8 and TRBJ1-5; 8 bases are shared with TRBD1. Germline V CDR1 and CDR2: SGHVS, FQNEAQ. CDR3 length: 16 residues. With 4 bases clipped from V and 5 bases from J, the junction kept 10 bases outside the gene matches. The CDR3 reads CASSSRTGLKDQPQHF. Written as DNA, the CDR3 is TGTGCCAGCAGCTCCCGGACAGGGTTAAAGGATCAGCCCCAGCATTTT.

The V and J genes are TRBV28 and TRBJ1-5, with 11 bases lining up with TRBD1. The CDR3 runs 18 residues. The germline V gene has CDR1 MDHEN and CDR2 SYDVKM. Trimming removed 6 bases from V and 5 bases from J; junction bases left unmatched: 15. CDR3 residues: CASRPFPGQGVSYQPQHF. DNA of the CDR3: TGTGCCAGCAGACCTTTCCCGGGACAGGGGGTGTCCTATCAGCCCCAGCATTTT.